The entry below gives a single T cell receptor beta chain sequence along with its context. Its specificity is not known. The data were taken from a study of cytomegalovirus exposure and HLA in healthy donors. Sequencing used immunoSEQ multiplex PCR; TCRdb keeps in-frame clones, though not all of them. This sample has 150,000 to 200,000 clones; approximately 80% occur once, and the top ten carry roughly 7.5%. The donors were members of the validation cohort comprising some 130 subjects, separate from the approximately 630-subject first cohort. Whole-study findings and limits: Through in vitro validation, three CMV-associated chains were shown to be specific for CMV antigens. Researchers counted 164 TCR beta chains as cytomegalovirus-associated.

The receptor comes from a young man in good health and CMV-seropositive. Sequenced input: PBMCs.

CDR3 in DNA: TGTGCCAGCAGCTTAGCTGGCGGGCGCAAGCAGTTCTTC. The encoded protein is CASSLAGGRKQFF. The chain has TRBV7-9 and TRBJ2-1; tentative D call: TRBD2 (5 bases). The CDR3 is made up of 13 amino acids. V was clipped by 0 bases and J by 11 bases, with 11 bases between them. Per the germline V gene, CDR1 is SEHNR and CDR2 is FQNEAQ (reference sequence).